This entry is about one TCR beta chain. This CDR3 contains 16 residues. V lost 0 bases to trimming and J lost 5 bases; unmatched junction nucleotides: 5. The germline V gene encodes CDR1 LGHNA and CDR2 YSLEER. This record comes from a study of blood T cell repertoires in COVID-19. Study information: Whether acute or convalescent, the COVID-19 samples came from the United States, Italy and Spain. From T cells, B-cell-depleted T cells, or PBMCs came the material, which was cDNA or gDNA.

Sequencing was performed with immunoSEQ multiplex PCR; in TCRdb, only in-frame clones are kept and a portion is missing. The table includes some 310,000 clones, roughly 89% detected once. The receptor's source is a woman aged 40 to 50 with COVID-19, enrolled during active disease. Source material: peripheral blood. The J gene is TRBJ1-2, the V gene TRBV4-3, with 11 bases lining up with TRBD1. As DNA, the CDR3 is TGCGCCAGCAGCCAAGATAGGACAGGGGGCTTGTATGGCTACACCTTC. Its translation is CASSQDRTGGLYGYTF.